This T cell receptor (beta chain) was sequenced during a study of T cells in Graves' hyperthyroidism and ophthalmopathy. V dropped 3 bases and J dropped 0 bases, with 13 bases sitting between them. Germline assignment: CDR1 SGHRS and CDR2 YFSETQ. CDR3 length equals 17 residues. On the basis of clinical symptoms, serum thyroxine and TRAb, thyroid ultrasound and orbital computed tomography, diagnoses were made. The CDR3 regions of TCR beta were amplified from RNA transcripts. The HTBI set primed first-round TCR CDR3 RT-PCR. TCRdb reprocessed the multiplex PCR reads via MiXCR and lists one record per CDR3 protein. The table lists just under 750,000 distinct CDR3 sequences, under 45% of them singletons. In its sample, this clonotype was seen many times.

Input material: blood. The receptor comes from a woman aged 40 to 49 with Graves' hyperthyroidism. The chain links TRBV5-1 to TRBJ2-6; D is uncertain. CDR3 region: CASSYDVRSSGANVLTF. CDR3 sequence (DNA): TGCGCCAGCAGCTACGACGTCAGGAGCTCTGGGGCCAACGTCCTGACTTTC.